What follows are 14 T cell receptor beta chains derived from one specimen sequenced in a study of graft-versus-host responses after intestinal transplantation. Investigators treated the graft tissue so that it released intraepithelial and lamina propria lymphocytes. Clones were read by immunoSEQ multiplex PCR, and TCRdb kept only the in-frame ones, dropping some. Altogether 20,000 to 25,000 clones are present, around three quarters being singletons, with the ten largest covering 3% to 3.5%. The source was ileum tissue, collected 12 days after intestinal transplant. All receptors come from a human patient who received an intestinal transplant, so some T cells may come from the graft donor.

This chain connects TRBV11-2 to TRBJ2-2, with D possibly being TRBD1 (5 bases). Looked up from germline, CDR1 is SGHAT and CDR2 is FQNNGV. This CDR3 region has 14 residues. Trimming stripped 5 bases from V and 14 bases from J, with 21 bases between. CDR3 in DNA: TGTGCCAGCAGCCCCACCCCCGTTAGGGGCGGCCTGTTTTTT. It translates to CASSPTPVRGGLFF.

This chain joins TRBV4-3 and TRBJ2-1; 12 positions match TRBD2. The ends lost 3 bases at V and 6 bases at J; junction bases unmatched: 3. CDR3 size: 15 residues. Looked up from germline, CDR1 is LGHNA and CDR2 is YSLEER. CDR3: CASSQRTSGINEQFF. CDR3 in DNA: TGCGCCAGCAGCCAGAGGACTAGCGGGATCAATGAGCAGTTCTTC.

The rearrangement uses TRBV28 and TRBJ1-5, with D tentatively TRBD1 (6 bases). Germline V gene lookup returns CDR1 MDHEN and CDR2 SYDVKM. The CDR3 is 15 amino acids. Trimming took off 7 bases at V and 1 base at J, with 14 bases between the two ends. Here the CDR3 DNA reads TGTGCCAGCATGGGCAGGGGAACGAGCAATCAGCCCCAGCATTTT. It yields the protein CASMGRGTSNQPQHF.

This clone was detected only a few times. V gene TRBV5-1 combines with J gene TRBJ2-3; 8 positions agree with TRBD2. This CDR3 has 16 residues. Germline V gene lookup returns CDR1 SGHRS and CDR2 YFSETQ. Trimming removed 10 bases from V and 2 bases from J; junction bases left unmatched: 15. CDR3 DNA sequence: TGCGCCGGCGCCCCATTTAGCGGGGCCGCCACAGATACGCAGTATTTT. Translation gives CAGAPFSGAATDTQYF.

The CDR3 is CASSPSTGAIATNEKLFF. CDR3 in DNA: TGTGCCAGCAGTCCCTCGACAGGGGCCATTGCAACTAATGAAAAACTGTTTTTT. The J gene is TRBJ1-4, the V gene TRBV27, with 8 nucleotides matching TRBD1. CDR3 length equals 18 residues. With 5 bases clipped from V and 0 bases from J, the junction kept 11 bases outside the gene matches. CDR1 MNHEY and CDR2 SMNVEV come from the germline V gene (reference sequence).

This clone was observed a single time. V is TRBV27 and J is TRBJ2-1, with D maybe TRBD1 (6 bases). From germline, CDR1 is MNHEY and CDR2 SMNVEV (reference sequence). V lost 5 bases to trimming and J lost 3 bases, with 14 bases between them. CDR3 size: 15 residues. Written as DNA, the CDR3 is TGTGCCAGCAGTCCCCCGAGGGGGTTCTACAATGAGCAGTTCTTC. Protein product: CASSPPRGFYNEQFF.

This sequence joins TRBV7-9 and TRBJ2-5; weak D call: TRBD2 (5 bases). This CDR3 is built from 11 residues. The germline V gene encodes CDR1 SEHNR and CDR2 FQNEAQ (reference sequence). Deletions cut 6 bases from V and 10 bases from J, with 12 bases between. The CDR3 DNA reads TGTGCCAGCAGACAGCGGAGAGGCCAGTACTTC. Translated: CASRQRRGQYF.

V gene TRBV7-2 combines with J gene TRBJ2-2, with TRBD1 identical over 12 bases. This CDR3 spans 14 amino acids. V trimming: 5 bases; J trimming: 9 bases; junction bases outside the gene matches: 4. The germline V gene has CDR1 SGHTA and CDR2 FQGNSA. CDR3: CASSPGTGGRELFF. The CDR3 nucleotides are TGTGCCAGCAGCCCCGGGACAGGGGGCAGGGAGCTGTTTTTT.

The rearrangement joins TRBV7-6 to TRBJ1-2; D uncertain. The CDR3 is 15 amino acids. V gave up 5 bases and J gave up 4 bases, with 17 bases separating them. CDR1 is SGHVS and CDR2 is FNYEAQ in the germline V gene. CDR3: CASSPHPRGAYGYTF. The CDR3 DNA sequence: TGTGCCAGCAGCCCACACCCCCGGGGTGCCTATGGCTACACCTTC.

In its sample, this clone was seen once. This chain connects TRBV10-3 to TRBJ2-7; tentative D call: TRBD1 (7 bases). The CDR3 length is 14 residues. CDR1 and CDR2 (germline): ENHRY, SYGVKD. V shed 2 bases and J shed 2 bases, with 10 bases lying between them. The CDR3 reads CAISEAGGTYEQYF. The CDR3 bases are TGTGCCATCAGTGAGGCAGGGGGGACCTACGAGCAGTACTTC.

A few counts support this clone. CDR3 residues: CASSLGSFKGGDTQYF. The CDR3 bases are TGCGCCAGCAGCTTGGGGTCATTTAAGGGAGGAGATACGCAGTATTTT. The V gene is TRBV5-1, the J gene TRBJ2-3; TRBD2 is a possible D gene (6 bases). Germline loops: CDR1 SGHRS, CDR2 YFSETQ. The CDR3 sequence is 16 residues long. Trimming cost V 0 bases and J 5 bases, with 16 bases left between them. The full variable domain, rest sourced from reference TRBV5-1 and TRBJ2-3, is KAGVTQTPRYLIKTRGQQVTLSCSPISGHRSVSWYQQTPGQGLQFLFEYFSETQRNKGNFPGRFSGRQFSNSRSEMNVSTLELGDSALYLCASSLGSFKGGDTQYFGPGTRLTVL.

The chain recombines TRBV5-1 with TRBJ2-2; no clear D gene. CDR1 and CDR2 from the germline V gene are SGHRS and YFSETQ. This CDR3 comprises 15 residues. V was clipped by 4 bases and J by 5 bases, with 15 bases between them. CDR3 sequence (DNA): TGCGCCAGCAGCCAAGAGGTGGATCGGACCGGGGAGCTGTTTTTT. As protein: CASSQEVDRTGELFF.

The chain is built from TRBV6-6 and TRBJ2-7; 7 bases are shared with TRBD1. The germline gives CDR1 MNHNY, CDR2 SVGAGI (reference sequence). The CDR3 consists of 13 residues. J gave up 7 bases and V 1 base, and 4 bases lay outside the gene matches. The CDR3 loop reads CASSYFTGDEQYF. The CDR3 bases are TGTGCCAGCAGTTACTTTACAGGGGATGAGCAGTACTTC.

The chain employs TRBV21-1 and TRBJ1-1. TRBV21-1 represents a pseudogene. The CDR3 runs 17 residues. The CDR3 nucleotides are TGTGCCAGCAGGGTTTGGGAGGGCCCAAAAATGAACACTGAAGCTTTCTTT. Translation: CASRVWEGPKMNTEAFF.